This T cell receptor (beta chain) was captured in a study of CD8+CD57+ T cells in acquired aplastic anemia. Study at large: Average DNA yield from sorted CD4+ and CD8+ cells was approximately 3.2 ug.

Whole-study findings and limits: CD8+ Simpson's diversity in patients was not significantly different from that in controls.

Losses at the gene ends were 5 bases for V and 0 bases for J; bases not matched to a gene: 7. Germline values: CDR1 KGHSH, CDR2 LQKENI. CDR3 size: 16 residues. In patients chosen for sequencing, flow cytometry had shown CD8+CD57+ cell expansion. Everyone among the patients had severe acquired aplastic anemia. Both TCR beta VDJ combination and CDR3 sequence profiling were carried out. Genomic DNA was the template for this profiling. TCRdb processed the reads anew with MiXCR; each CDR3 protein has one entry. The sample contains 200,000 to 250,000 distinct CDR3 sequences, about half of which appear only once. This clonotype was seen only a few times. Its cognate antigen is unknown.

This clonotype was sampled from a human donor with aplastic anemia. V is TRBV18 and J is TRBJ2-3; 8 nucleotides match TRBD1. Sequenced: sorted CD4+, CD8+, or CD8+CD57+ T cells (not recorded which) from PBMCs. The CDR3 nucleotides are TGTGCCAGCTCAGCCGGGACAGGAACTAGCACAGATACGCAGTATTTT. It codes for CASSAGTGTSTDTQYF.